The 5 T cell receptor beta chains given below trace back to one sample, sequenced in a study of T cells in Graves' hyperthyroidism and ophthalmopathy. Authors of the study amplified TCR beta CDR3 regions from RNA transcripts. Using the HTBI primer set, a first-round RT-PCR was run on the TCR CDR3. MiXCR, applied by TCRdb to the multiplex PCR reads, yields one record per CDR3 protein. Of 600,000 or so distinct CDR3 sequences detected, around 45% appear once; the ten largest clones hold roughly 8.2%. Sequences were obtained from peripheral blood or thyroid tissue (not recorded which). These receptors were obtained from a woman younger than 30 with Graves' hyperthyroidism.

V usage is TRBV10-3 and J usage is TRBJ1-2; 7 bases map to TRBD1. The CDR3 loop spans 13 amino acids. The germline CDR1 and CDR2 sequences are ENHRY and SYGVKD. V shed 5 bases and J 8 bases; nucleotides not matched to a gene: 8. In DNA, the CDR3 is TGTGCCATCAGTACGACAGGGTCGACCGGCTACACCTTC. It encodes CAISTTGSTGYTF.

Details on this clonotype: With a much larger clone just one base away, this may be a read error. This is likely a read error, given that the CDR3 carries no conserved phenylalanine or tryptophan at its end. The chain links TRBV7-9 to TRBJ1-2, with D possibly TRBD1 on 5 matching bases. CDR3 length equals 15 residues. Deletions cut 3 bases from V and 0 bases from J, with 11 bases between. The V gene's germline CDR1 is SEHNR and CDR2 FQNEAQ (reference sequence). The CDR3 DNA sequence: TGTGCCAGCAGCTTGGGGCGGTACTCTAACTATGGCTACACCTCC. Its translation: CASSLGRYSNYGYTS.

This clonotype was found a few times. This chain joins TRBV29-1 and TRBJ1-1, with 8 bases lining up with TRBD1. The CDR3 runs to 16 residues. Germline V CDR1 and CDR2: SQVTM, ANQGSEA. After removal of 1 base from V and 4 bases from J, the junction contained 11 bases not matched to a gene. This chain's CDR3 is CSVEGPLTGVATEAFF. The CDR3 DNA is TGCAGCGTTGAAGGGCCCTTGACAGGGGTGGCCACTGAAGCTTTCTTT. The whole variable domain, filled in from reference TRBV29-1 and TRBJ1-1, reads SAVISQKPSRDICQRGTSLTIQCQVDSQVTMMFWYRQQPGQSLTLIATANQGSEATYESGFVIDKFPISRPNLTFSTLTVSNMSPEDSSIYLCSVEGPLTGVATEAFFGQGTRLTVV.

The chain is built from TRBV15 and TRBJ2-6; 7 bases agree with TRBD1. V gave up 4 bases and J gave up 0 bases; unmatched junction bases: 6. Germline CDR1 reads LNHNV; CDR2 reads YYDKDF (reference sequence). The CDR3 is made up of 17 amino acids. The CDR3 DNA reads TGTGCCACCAGCACCCCTCGACAGGGCTCTGGGGCCAACGTCCTGACTTTC. Residues: CATSTPRQGSGANVLTF.

The sample holds many counts of this clonotype. V usage is TRBV15 and J usage is TRBJ1-6; D gene ambiguous. Trimming stripped 0 bases from V and 10 bases from J, with 4 bases between. Per the germline V gene, CDR1 is LNHNV and CDR2 is YYDKDF (reference sequence). CDR3 length equals 12 residues. The CDR3 reads CATSREASPLHF. In DNA form, the CDR3 reads TGTGCCACCAGCAGAGAGGCATCACCCCTCCACTTT.